This T cell receptor beta chain comes out of a study of human T cells and chemical hapten exposure. Study background: While the approximately 22-week study was under way, patients received diphenylcyclopropenone on the scalp every week. Yields of TCR per sample differed, chiefly owing to small differences in pooled library volume. General observations from the study: Counts of TCRs above 1 in 1000 frequency stayed unchanged with DPC sensitization. The study found that PT1 expanded TCR counts correlated positively with patch test score.

In regard to this clonotype: Its specificity is unknown.

CDR3 size: 13 residues. The V and J ends lost 8 bases and 3 bases respectively, with 14 bases between them. The V gene's germline CDR1 is LNHNV and CDR2 YYDKDF (reference sequence). TCRdb recomputed calls from the RACE reads with MiXCR, one row per CDR3 protein. The data show 40,000 to 65,000 distinct CDR3 sequences, 9.5% to 11% seen once. Time point reported: patch test 1, 2 weeks after DPC sensitization. As to treatment: therapeutic diphenylcyclopropenone sensitization with weekly scalp DPC. Unfractionated whole blood served as the source for total RNA extraction. The sequence was collected from a woman aged 40 to 50 with alopecia areata. Some clones in this sample may be carry-over from other donors' samples. The V gene is TRBV15, the J gene TRBJ2-7; D possibly corresponds to TRBD2 (5 bases). The material sequenced was whole blood, taken in connection with sensitization to the hapten diphenylcyclopropenone (DPC). CDR3 residues: CATQPDSGYEQYF. CDR3 coding DNA: TGTGCCACCCAGCCGGACTCCGGCTACGAGCAGTACTTC.